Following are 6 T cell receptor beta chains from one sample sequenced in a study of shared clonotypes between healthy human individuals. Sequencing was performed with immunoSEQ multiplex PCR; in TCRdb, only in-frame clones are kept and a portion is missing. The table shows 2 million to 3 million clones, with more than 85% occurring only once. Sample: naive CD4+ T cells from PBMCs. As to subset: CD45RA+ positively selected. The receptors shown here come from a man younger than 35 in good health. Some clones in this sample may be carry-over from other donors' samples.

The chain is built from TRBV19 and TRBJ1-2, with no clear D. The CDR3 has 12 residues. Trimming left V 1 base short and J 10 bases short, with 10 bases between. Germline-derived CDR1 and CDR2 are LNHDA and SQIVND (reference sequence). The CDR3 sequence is CASSIGAHDYTF. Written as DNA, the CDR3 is TGTGCCAGTAGTATAGGGGCCCATGACTACACCTTC.

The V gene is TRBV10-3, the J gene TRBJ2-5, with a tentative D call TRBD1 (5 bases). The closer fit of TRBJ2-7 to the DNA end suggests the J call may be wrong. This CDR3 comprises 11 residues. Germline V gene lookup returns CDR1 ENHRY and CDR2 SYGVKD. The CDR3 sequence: CAISETGEQYF. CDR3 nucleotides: TGTGCCATCAGTGAGACAGGCGAGCAGTACTTC.

CDR3 protein: CASSLSLGLAGGDEQFF. The CDR3 coding sequence is TGTGCCAGCAGCTTATCCCTAGGACTAGCGGGAGGGGATGAGCAGTTCTTC. The V and J genes are TRBV7-9 and TRBJ2-1; 15 nucleotides line up with TRBD2. The CDR3 loop spans 17 amino acids. CDR1 is SEHNR and CDR2 is FQNEAQ in the germline V gene (reference sequence). J lost 8 bases, V lost 2 bases, and 7 bases had no gene match.

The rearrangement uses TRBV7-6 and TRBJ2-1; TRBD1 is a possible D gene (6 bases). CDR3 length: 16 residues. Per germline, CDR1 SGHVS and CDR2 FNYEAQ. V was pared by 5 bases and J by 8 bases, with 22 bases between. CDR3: CASSNQGPLPGDEQFF. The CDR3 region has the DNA TGTGCCAGCAGCAATCAGGGTCCCCTCCCAGGGGATGAGCAGTTCTTC.

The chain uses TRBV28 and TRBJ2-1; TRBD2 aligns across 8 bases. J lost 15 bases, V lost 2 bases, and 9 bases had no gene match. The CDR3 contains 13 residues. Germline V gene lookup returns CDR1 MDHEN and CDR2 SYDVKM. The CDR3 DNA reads TGTGCCAGCAGTTTAAGACGGGAGGGCCGGCCGTTCTTC. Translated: CASSLRREGRPFF.

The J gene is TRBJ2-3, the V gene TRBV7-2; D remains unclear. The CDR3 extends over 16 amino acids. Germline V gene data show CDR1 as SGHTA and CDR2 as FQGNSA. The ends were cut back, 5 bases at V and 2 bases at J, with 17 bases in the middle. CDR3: CASSPRALVPTDTQYF. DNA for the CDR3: TGTGCCAGCAGCCCTCGTGCCCTCGTCCCCACAGATACGCAGTATTTT.